This is a list of T cell receptor beta chains from one sample in a study of T cell repertoires in cytomegalovirus infection. The antigens these receptors bind are not known. TCRdb re-analysed the reads in MiXCR, keeping a single row per CDR3 protein. The sample comprises around 500,000 distinct CDR3 sequences, 42% of which are singletons, and 43% rests with the top ten. Here the sequenced sample was cultured PBMCs, taken from culture after CMV antigen stimulation. Receptors were obtained from a human donor in good health (CMV status not recorded). Some clones in this sample may be carry-over from other donors' samples. Each CDR3 is given with its conserved first and last residue. Fields, in order: D gene, J gene, V gene, clone size, CDR3 DNA, CDR3 protein. A D gene is named only where the DNA matches it firmly. Only part of the rows carry a size: once, few, many, or a class if the clone is expanded.

NA TRBJ1-5 TRBV15 NA TGTGCCACCAGCAGAGTTTATAAAGGGACGGAGAAGTATAGCAATCAGCCCCAGCATTTT CATSRVYKGTEKYSNQPQHF
NA TRBJ2-7 TRBV7-2 few TGTGCCAGCAGCTTAGGTACCGGGGTGGGCTACGAGCAGTACTTC CASSLGTGVGYEQYF
NA TRBJ2-5 TRBV7-2 NA TGTGCCAGCAGCTTGGTGACTAGTTGGATGGAGACCCAGTACTTC CASSLVTSWMETQYF
NA TRBJ2-1 TRBV7-2 NA TGTGCCAGCAGCTCCTCGGACGGGTATGAGCAGTTCTTC CASSSSDGYEQFF
NA TRBJ2-5 TRBV7-6 few TGTGCCAGCAGCCTGTGGAGGGAGACCCAGTACTTC CASSLWRETQYF
NA TRBJ2-1 TRBV27 NA TGTGCCAGCATCGGTGTGGGGACCTACAATGAGCAGTTCTTC CASIGVGTYNEQFF
NA TRBJ2-5 TRBV6-1 NA TGTGCCAGCAGTGAAGGGTCGGACCAAGAGACCCAGTACTTC CASSEGSDQETQYF
TRBD2 TRBJ2-7 TRBV7-2 many TGTGCCAGCAGCTTAGCGTGGCGGGAGAGCTTC CASSLAWRESF
TRBD2 TRBJ2-5 TRBV12-3/TRBV12-4 NA TGTGCCAGCAGGCCCAGCGGGAAAGAGACCCAGTACTTC CASRPSGKETQYF
NA TRBJ2-5 TRBV7-2 NA TGTGCCAGCAGCCCAAGACTGTCGTACCAAGAGACCCAGTACTTC CASSPRLSYQETQYF
TRBD2 TRBJ2-4 TRBV6-1 few TGTGCCAGCAGTGGGGGCGGAGGGAGGGCCGAAAAAAACATTCAGTACTTC CASSGGGGRAEKNIQYF
TRBD2 TRBJ2-4 TRBV7-2 few TGTGCCAGCAGCTTAGGTAGCGGGTTCACTCTAGCCAAAAACATTCAGTACTTC CASSLGSGFTLAKNIQYF
NA TRBJ2-4 TRBV7-9 few TGTGCCAGCAGCAAATTACCGGAAGCCAAAAACATTCAGTACTTC CASSKLPEAKNIQYF
NA TRBJ2-7 TRBV28 NA TGTGCCAGCAGTTCTACGGGGTCCTACGAGCAGTACTTC CASSSTGSYEQYF
TRBD2 TRBJ2-1 TRBV10-3 NA TGTGCCATCATGAGTCTAGCGGGAGACGGGTACAATGAGCAGTTCTTC CAIMSLAGDGYNEQFF
TRBD1 TRBJ1-2 TRBV10-3 few TGTGCCATCAGACCACAGGGGGGCTATGGCTACACCTTC CAIRPQGGYGYTF
NA TRBJ1-4 TRBV7-8 few TGTGCCAGCAGCCCTAATGCTTATGAAAAACTGTTTTTT CASSPNAYEKLFF
NA TRBJ1-1 TRBV6-8 once TGTGCCAGCAGTACGGGCTTCCAGTTGGGAGCTTTCTTT CASSTGFQLGAFF
NA TRBJ2-5 TRBV6-1 few TGTGCCAGCAGTGCCACGCTCAGGGGGGGGGAGGAAGAGACCCAGTACTTC CASSATLRGGEEETQYF
NA TRBJ2-7 TRBV6-6 NA TGTGCCAGCAGTTACTCCCCCAGCTCCTACGAGCAGTACTTC CASSYSPSSYEQYF
NA TRBJ1-5 TRBV11-2 NA TGTGCCAGCAGCTGGGGGAGCGTTGGACAGCCCCAGCATTTT CASSWGSVGQPQHF
NA TRBJ2-1 TRBV4-1 few TGCGCCAGCAGCCAAGCCCCCCTGGGAGTACGGCTCTTC CASSQAPLGVRLF
NA TRBJ1-1 TRBV7-2 few TGTGCCAGCAGTCTCGACCCAGGACAGAACACTGAAGCTTTCTTT CASSLDPGQNTEAFF
NA TRBJ1-1 TRBV10-3 NA TGTGCCATCAGTGAGGGGGGTTGGAGCACTGAAGCTTTCTTT CAISEGGWSTEAFF
NA TRBJ2-5 TRBV7-8 few TGTGCCAGCAGCTTAGGGGTGGGGGGCCCGGAGTCGGAGACCCAGTACTTC CASSLGVGGPESETQYF
NA TRBJ2-7 TRBV7-6 NA TGTGCCAGCAGTGGGGCCCGAGCCCTGTCCTACGAGCAGTACTTC CASSGARALSYEQYF
NA TRBJ2-7 TRBV11-2 NA TGTGCCAGCAGCTTAGACTGGGGGTCGGACTACGAGCAGTACTTC CASSLDWGSDYEQYF
TRBD1 TRBJ2-3 TRBV27 NA TGTGCCAGCAGTATGGGACAGATAGTCCTCACAGATACGCAGTATTTT CASSMGQIVLTDTQYF
NA TRBJ2-7 TRBV27 NA TGTGCCAGCAGTTTATCGAAGGGTGGCGAGCAGTACTTC CASSLSKGGEQYF
NA TRBJ2-2 TRBV12-3/TRBV12-4 NA TGTGCCAGCATTACCCCAGGGAGGGGGCTAGCCGGGGAGCTGTTTTTT CASITPGRGLAGELFF
NA TRBJ2-5 TRBV6-5 few TGTGCCAGCAGTTACGGCGGACCAATAGAGACCCAGTACTTC CASSYGGPIETQYF
NA TRBJ2-5 TRBV6-6 NA TGTGCCAGCAGTTACAGGAGCGAAGAGACCCAGTACTTC CASSYRSEETQYF
TRBD2 TRBJ2-1 TRBV20-1 NA TGCAGTGCTAGTTCGCGGCGGACTAGCGGGAGATTTTCCAATGAGCAGTTCTTC CSASSRRTSGRFSNEQFF
TRBD1 TRBJ1-1 TRBV12-3/TRBV12-4 few TGTGCCAGCAGCCACCGTACAGGGGGCACTGAAGCTTTCTTT CASSHRTGGTEAFF
NA TRBJ2-7 TRBV7-8 NA TGTGCCAGCAGCTTATTCTCCTTTGGTGGAGGGCGGAGGGAGCAGTACTTC CASSLFSFGGGRREQYF
NA TRBJ2-2 TRBV11-2 few TGTGCCAGCAGCCCGACACTAGGCCCAGGCGGGGAGCTGTTTTTT CASSPTLGPGGELFF
NA TRBJ1-6 TRBV7-6 NA TGTGCCAGCAGCCGGCGGGGGGACGGGGGTTCACCCCTCCACTTT CASSRRGDGGSPLHF
TRBD1 TRBJ2-3 TRBV7-4 once TGTGCCAGCAGCTCTGGCTCTTCCGGGACAGGGGATACGCAGTATTTT CASSSGSSGTGDTQYF
TRBD1 TRBJ1-2 TRBV27 NA TGTGCCAGCAGTCGGTCGACAGGGCGGGGGCTTGGCTACACCTTC CASSRSTGRGLGYTF
TRBD2 TRBJ2-1 TRBV6-1 few TGTGCCAGCAGTCTGACTAGCGGGGGCCGAAACCCCACCTACAATGAGCAGTTCTTC CASSLTSGGRNPTYNEQFF
NA TRBJ1-5 TRBV24-1 NA TGTGCCACCAGTGACACAGGGCGAAATCAGCCCCAGCATTTT CATSDTGRNQPQHF
NA TRBJ1-5 TRBV28 once TGTGCCAGCAGTCCCGGGCCCGGAGGTTGGGGGAATCAGCCCCAGCATTTT CASSPGPGGWGNQPQHF
NA TRBJ2-2 TRBV12-3/TRBV12-4 NA TGTGCCAGCAGTTTCTGGATCACCGGGGAGCTGTTTTTT CASSFWITGELFF
NA TRBJ1-5 TRBV6-1 NA TGTGCCAGCAGGCCATTACAGGAGTTTTCTCAGCCCCAGCATTTT CASRPLQEFSQPQHF
NA TRBJ1-1 TRBV12-3/TRBV12-4 NA TGTGCCAGCAGTTTCGGGGGGGCACTGACTGAAGCTTTCTTT CASSFGGALTEAFF
NA TRBJ1-1 TRBV10-3 NA TGTGCCATCACTCGGGGAGGGTCCGGGGACACTGAAGCTTTCTTT CAITRGGSGDTEAFF
TRBD2 TRBJ2-5 TRBV7-9 NA TGTGCCAGCAGTACGACCCGGCGGGGGGTAGGAGAGACCCAGTACTTC CASSTTRRGVGETQYF
TRBD2 TRBJ2-3 TRBV7-9 NA TGTGCCAGCAGCTTTTACCGACTAGCGGGGGCCCTACGTGCTAGCACAGATACGCAGTATTTT CASSFYRLAGALRASTDTQYF
TRBD1 TRBJ1-3 TRBV11-2 NA TGTGCCAGCAGCTTGGGACAGGGGGCTTCCTCTGGAAACACCATATATTTT CASSLGQGASSGNTIYF
NA TRBJ2-1 TRBV7-2 few TGTGCCAGCAGCCCCGACAGCGGAGAGTACAATGAGCAGTTCTTC CASSPDSGEYNEQFF
NA TRBJ1-1 TRBV5-8 NA TGTGCCAGCAGCTTGGGCGGAACCTTTGTAGACACTGAAGCTTTCTTT CASSLGGTFVDTEAFF
NA TRBJ1-5 TRBV20-1 NA TGCAGTGCTAGAGAACGACAGTTGAATCAGCCCCAGCATTTT CSARERQLNQPQHF
NA TRBJ2-1 TRBV4-1 NA TGCGCCAGCAGCCGGGAACAAACAGCCTACAATGAGCAGTTCTTC CASSREQTAYNEQFF
TRBD1 TRBJ1-4 TRBV19 NA TGTGCCAGTAGTGGGTCACAGGGGCCTTTTGAAAAACTGTTTTTT CASSGSQGPFEKLFF
TRBD2 TRBJ2-7 TRBV27 NA TGTGCCTCATGGGGGGGTTACGAGCAGTACTTC CASWGGYEQYF
NA TRBJ1-2 TRBV10-2 few TGCGCCAGCAGTGACGAAGCTTACTATGGCTACACCTTC CASSDEAYYGYTF